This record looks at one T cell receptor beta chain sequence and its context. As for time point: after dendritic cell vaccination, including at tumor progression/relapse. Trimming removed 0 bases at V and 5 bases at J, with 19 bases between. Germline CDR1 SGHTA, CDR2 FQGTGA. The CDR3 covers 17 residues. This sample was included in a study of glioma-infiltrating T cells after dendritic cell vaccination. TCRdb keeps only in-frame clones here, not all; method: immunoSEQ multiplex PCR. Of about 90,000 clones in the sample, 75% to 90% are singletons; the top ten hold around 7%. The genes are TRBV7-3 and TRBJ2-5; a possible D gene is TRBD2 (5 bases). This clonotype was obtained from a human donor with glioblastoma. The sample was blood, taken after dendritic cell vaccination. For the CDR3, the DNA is TGTGCCAGCAGCTTAACCCCTAGCATGCTCAGACGTGAGACCCAGTACTTC. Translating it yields CASSLTPSMLRRETQYF.